This entry features one T cell receptor (beta chain) sequence. The sample belongs to a study of T cell changes during pregnancy in multiple sclerosis. The CDR3 is 16 amino acids. V lost 0 bases, J lost 7 bases, and 13 bases lay in between. CDR1 is ENHRY, CDR2 SYGVKD, per germline. Sequenced by immunoSEQ multiplex PCR; TCRdb stores in-frame clones only, minus some. The sample lists about 77,000 clones, about 93% occurring once. The chain carries TRBV10-3 and TRBJ1-6, with D possibly being TRBD1 (6 bases). This TCR derives from a female donor in good health, enrolled as a control in a pregnancy study. Sequenced material: peripheral blood, taken after pregnancy. DNA of the CDR3: TGTGCCATCAGTGAGTCGAATGGGGGCCCAAATTCACCCCTCCACTTT. It specifies CAISESNGGPNSPLHF.